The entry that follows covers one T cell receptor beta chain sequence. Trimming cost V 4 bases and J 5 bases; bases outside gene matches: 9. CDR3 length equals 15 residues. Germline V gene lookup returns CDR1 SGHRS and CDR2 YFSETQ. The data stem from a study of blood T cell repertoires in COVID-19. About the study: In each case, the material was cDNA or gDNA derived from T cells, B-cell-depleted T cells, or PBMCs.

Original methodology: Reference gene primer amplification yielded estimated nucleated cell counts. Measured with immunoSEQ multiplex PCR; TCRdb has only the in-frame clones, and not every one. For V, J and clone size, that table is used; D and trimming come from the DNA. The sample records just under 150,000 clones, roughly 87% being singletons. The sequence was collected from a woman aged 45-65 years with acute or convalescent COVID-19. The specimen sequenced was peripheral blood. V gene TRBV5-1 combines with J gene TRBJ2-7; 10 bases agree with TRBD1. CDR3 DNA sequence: TGCGCCAGCAGCGACCGGGACAGGGGATCCCACGAGCAGTACTTC. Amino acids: CASSDRDRGSHEQYF.